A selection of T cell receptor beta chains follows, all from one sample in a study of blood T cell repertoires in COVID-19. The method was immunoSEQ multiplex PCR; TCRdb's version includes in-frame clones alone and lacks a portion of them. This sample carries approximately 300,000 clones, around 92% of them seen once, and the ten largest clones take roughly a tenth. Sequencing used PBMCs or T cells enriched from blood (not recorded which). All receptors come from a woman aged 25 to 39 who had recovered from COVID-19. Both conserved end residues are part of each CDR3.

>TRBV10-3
CAIKRIAGDTGELFF
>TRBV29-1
CSVDTGGTGLGTDTQYF
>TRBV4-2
CASSHVNSPLHF
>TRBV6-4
CASSEAQTGELFF
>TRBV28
CASSFSGTTSGVNNEQFF
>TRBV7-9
CASSLVSGMDGYTF
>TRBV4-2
CASSQNLAGVDEQYF
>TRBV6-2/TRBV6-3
CASSPYRVGYGYTF
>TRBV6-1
CASSESWGLSNQPQHF
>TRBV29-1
CSVVEETQYF
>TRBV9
CASSFWRMGTDTQYF